The next 10 T cell receptor beta chains were all read from a single sample in a study of identical twins. TCRdb itself ran the 5' RACE reads through MiXCR, one entry per CDR3 protein. Here the sample spans some 660,000 distinct CDR3 sequences, around 8.3% being singletons. The same data also contributed to another study, on yellow fever vaccine responses in identical twins.

Sequencing was carried out using PBMCs. The receptor set was obtained from a woman younger than 30 in good health.

The rearrangement joins TRBV11-2 to TRBJ2-5; the D is unclear. The germline gives CDR1 SGHAT, CDR2 FQNNGV. CDR3 length: 16 amino acids. Trimming stripped 1 base from V and 3 bases from J, with 15 bases between. The DNA for the CDR3 is TGTGCCAGCAGCTTAGCTCCGGCCCCAGGAGAAGAGACCCAGTACTTC. This codes for CASSLAPAPGEETQYF. The variable domain in full, completed from reference TRBV11-2 and TRBJ2-5, reads EAGVAQSPRYKIIEKRQSVAFWCNPISGHATLYWYQQILGQGPKLLIQFQNNGVVDDSQLPKDRFSAERLKGVDSTLKIQPAKLEDSAVYLCASSLAPAPGEETQYFGPGTRLLVL.

This clonotype was seen at least ten times. V is TRBV7-2 and J is TRBJ2-3; D not certain. With 1 base removed from V and 4 bases from J, the gap between germline ends came to 9 bases. Germline CDR1 and CDR2: SGHTA and FQGNSA. The CDR3 is made up of 14 amino acids. This CDR3 reads CASSLGPGPDTQYF. The CDR3 nucleotides are TGTGCCAGCAGCTTAGGGCCAGGTCCAGATACGCAGTATTTT.

The rearrangement joins TRBV7-9 to TRBJ2-7; perhaps TRBD2 as D (6 bases). Trimming removed 5 bases from V and 3 bases from J, with 20 bases in between. The CDR3 runs to 16 residues. CDR1 SEHNR and CDR2 FQNEAQ come from the germline V gene (reference sequence). The CDR3 loop is CASSPRDSLAYYEQYF. The CDR3 nucleotides are TGTGCCAGCAGCCCGCGGGACTCCTTAGCCTACTACGAGCAGTACTTC.

The chain has TRBV7-2 and TRBJ2-5; TRBD1 is a possible D gene (5 bases). Germline lookup yields CDR1 SGHTA and CDR2 FQGNSA. The CDR3 is 14 amino acids. Trimming shortened V by 1 base and J by 5 bases, and 11 bases separated the two germline ends. The CDR3 loop is CASSLEGAYETQYF. For the CDR3, the DNA is TGTGCCAGCAGCTTAGAAGGGGCCTACGAGACCCAGTACTTC. Drawing the rest from reference TRBV7-2 and TRBJ2-5, the complete variable domain is GAGVSQSPSNKVTEKGKDVELRCDPISGHTALYWYRQSLGQGLEFLIYFQGNSAPDKSGLPSDRFSAERTGGSVSTLTIQRTQQEDSAVYLCASSLEGAYETQYFGPGTRLLVL.

This chain connects TRBV3-1 to TRBJ2-1; unclear D gene. V gave up 4 bases and J gave up 6 bases, with 10 bases separating them. The CDR3 is 13 residues long. Per the germline V gene, CDR1 is LGHDT and CDR2 is YNNKEL (reference sequence). CDR3 DNA sequence: TGTGCCAGCAGCCCTAGACGAGCCAATGAGCAGTTCTTC. As protein: CASSPRRANEQFF.

Notes on this clonotype: Its ends do not fully match the called genes, so a read error is possible. The chain joins TRBV7-9 to TRBJ2-3; unclear D gene. Germline V CDR1 and CDR2: SEHNR, FQNEAQ (reference sequence). The CDR3 sequence is 12 residues long. The CDR3 protein is CASNLRADTQYF. DNA for the CDR3: TGTGCCAGCAACTTAAGGGCAGATACGCAGTATTTT. The entire variable domain, with the rest obtained from reference TRBV7-9 and TRBJ2-3, is as follows: DTGVSQNPRHKITKRGQNVTFRCDPISEHNRLYWYRQTLGQGPEFLTYFQNEAQLEKSRLLSDRFSAERPKGSFSTLEIQRTEQGDSAMYLCASNLRADTQYFGPGTRLTVL.

This clonotype appeared a few times. The gene calls are TRBV9 and TRBJ2-7, with D possibly matching TRBD2 (5 bases). The CDR3 spans 13 residues. V was trimmed by 1 base and J by 6 bases, leaving 11 bases between them. CDR1 is SGDLS and CDR2 is YYNGEE in the germline V gene. The CDR3 loop is CASSVRVGGEQYF. DNA of the CDR3: TGTGCCAGCAGCGTACGGGTCGGAGGCGAGCAGTACTTC.

This clonotype was recorded at least ten times. A junction end diverges from the germline sequence, so it may reflect a read error. V and J are TRBV7-7 and TRBJ2-2; D gene uncertain. Germline V lookup: CDR1 SSHAT, CDR2 FNYEAQ (reference sequence). The CDR3 has 14 residues. The CDR3 is CASSLDAETGELFF. CDR3 in DNA: TGTGCTAGCAGCTTAGATGCTGAAACCGGGGAGCTGTTTTTT.

CDR3 residues: CASSSARHFNYGYTF. The CDR3 DNA reads TGTGCCAGCAGTTCCGCTCGGCATTTTAACTATGGCTACACCTTC. The V gene is TRBV28, the J gene TRBJ1-2; D is ambiguous. The V gene's germline CDR1 is MDHEN and CDR2 SYDVKM. This CDR3 is built from 15 residues. Between the trimmed V and J ends, which lost 4 bases and 1 base, there was a span of 13 bases.

The sample holds a few counts of this clonotype. The chain uses TRBV7-3 and TRBJ1-1; D is ambiguous. V was cut by 3 bases and J by 4 bases, with 15 bases left in between. The CDR3 length is 15 residues. From germline, CDR1 is SGHTA and CDR2 FQGTGA. CDR3 sequence (DNA): TGTGCCAGCAGCTTGCGGGCGGAAACTACCACTGAAGCTTTCTTT. Encoded protein: CASSLRAETTTEAFF.